These T cell receptor beta chains were read from a single sample in a study of cytomegalovirus exposure and HLA in healthy donors. Only in-frame clones appear in the TCRdb table, and some are missing; sequencing was by immunoSEQ multiplex PCR. The table records approximately 170,000 clones, roughly 79% of them present only once. The specimen was PBMCs. The receptors were gathered from a woman under 40 in good health and CMV-seropositive. Each CDR3 is given with its conserved first and last residue. D genes are given only for firm matches. Expanded clones get a size class; other rows say once, few or many, or leave the size out.

clone_size	j_call	d_call	v_call	cdr3_nt	cdr3_aa
.	TRBJ1-1	.	TRBV5-6	TGTGCCAGCAGCAACTTGGACTTTAAAGCTTTCTTT	CASSNLDFKAFF
once	TRBJ1-5	.	TRBV2	TGTGCCAGCAGTCGGAGAGACTTTGATAGCAATCAGCCCCAGCATTTT	CASSRRDFDSNQPQHF
.	TRBJ2-1	TRBD2	TRBV13	TGTGCCAGCAGCTTAGGCCTTGGTCTAGCGGGGGTTAATGAGCAGTTCTTC	CASSLGLGLAGVNEQFF
.	TRBJ1-4	TRBD1	TRBV18	TGTGCCAGCTCACCTTACAGGGGGGTGAGGGAAAAACTGTTTTTT	CASSPYRGVREKLFF
.	TRBJ1-4	.	TRBV2	TGTGCCAGCAGTAGACCGGGAACTAATGAAAAACTGTTTTTT	CASSRPGTNEKLFF
.	TRBJ1-1	.	TRBV2	TGTGCCAGCACCACCAGCGGGATCGGAGCTTTCTTT	CASTTSGIGAFF
.	TRBJ2-5	.	TRBV16	TGTGCCAGCAGCCATGGGGGGTCGGAGACCCAGTACTTC	CASSHGGSETQYF
.	TRBJ2-1	TRBD1	TRBV7-6	TGTGCCAGCAGCTTACTCAGCCGACAGGGCTACAATGAGCAGTTCTTC	CASSLLSRQGYNEQFF
.	TRBJ2-1	TRBD2	TRBV5-6	TGTGCCAGCAGCTCGATCGGACTAGCCTCCGGCAATGAGCAGTTCTTC	CASSSIGLASGNEQFF
.	TRBJ2-5	TRBD2	TRBV7-9	TGTGCCAGCAGCCCCCCACTAGCGGGGGGAGAGACCCAGTACTTC	CASSPPLAGGETQYF
.	TRBJ2-1	.	TRBV14	TGTGCCAGCAGCCAAGTTACTTCAGGGCACCATGAGCAGTTCTTC	CASSQVTSGHHEQFF
.	TRBJ1-5	TRBD1	TRBV9	TGTGCCAGCAGCGTAGGCGACAGGGGGGATCAGCCCCAGCATTTT	CASSVGDRGDQPQHF
.	TRBJ1-2	.	TRBV2	TGTGCCAGCAGAGAACAGGGTGTGGGCTATGGCTACACCTTC	CASREQGVGYGYTF
.	TRBJ1-5	TRBD1	TRBV28	TGTGCCAGCAGTCTGGGACAGCTGGGAAATCAGCCCCAGCATTTT	CASSLGQLGNQPQHF
.	TRBJ2-1	TRBD2	TRBV7-2	TGTGCCAGCAGCTTAGAAAGTGGGGGGGTGGGTTACAATGAGCAGTTCTTC	CASSLESGGVGYNEQFF
.	TRBJ1-2	.	TRBV5-4	TGTGCCAGCAGCCCCGGACAGAGTGCTTCTATTGGCTACACCTTC	CASSPGQSASIGYTF
few	TRBJ1-1	TRBD1	TRBV25-1	TGTGCCAGCAGTGCGGACAGGGGGAACACTGAAGCTTTCTTT	CASSADRGNTEAFF
.	TRBJ1-2	TRBD1	TRBV28	TGTGCCAGCAGGGTGACAGGGAGAGGTGGCTACACCTTC	CASRVTGRGGYTF
.	TRBJ2-7	TRBD2	TRBV5-1	TGCGCCAGCAGCTTAGGACTAGCGGTATCCTACGAGCAGTACTTC	CASSLGLAVSYEQYF
.	TRBJ2-5	.	TRBV5-4	TGTGCCAGCAACAAGGGGGGGTTTGGAGAGACCCAGTACTTC	CASNKGGFGETQYF
.	TRBJ2-1	TRBD2	TRBV5-4	TGTGCCAGCAGCCCATTCGGGACTAGGGCCCTACTGGATGAGCAGTTCTTC	CASSPFGTRALLDEQFF
once	TRBJ2-7	TRBD2	TRBV10-3	TGTGCCATCAGTGACCACGGGGGGGGCCACGAGCAGTACTTC	CAISDHGGGHEQYF
.	TRBJ1-3	.	TRBV20-1	TGCAGTGCACATACAGGAAACACCATATATTTT	CSAHTGNTIYF
.	TRBJ1-2	.	TRBV6-5	TGTGCCAGCAGTTACGTCCAAGGGGGTGGCTATGGCTACACCTTC	CASSYVQGGGYGYTF
.	TRBJ1-2	TRBD1	TRBV27	TGTGCCAGCAGTTTATTCGACAGGGGAGGGCATGGCTACACCTTC	CASSLFDRGGHGYTF
.	TRBJ2-5	TRBD1	TRBV9	TGTGCCAGCAGCAAACAGGGGTACCAAGAGACCCAGTACTTC	CASSKQGYQETQYF
few	TRBJ2-1	.	TRBV6-5	TGTGCCAGCACCCCCCCAGGGGGGACAATCAATGAGCAGTTCTTC	CASTPPGGTINEQFF
.	TRBJ1-2	.	TRBV4-3	TGCGCCAGCAGCCAAGATTCAGGTGAAGGCTACACCTTC	CASSQDSGEGYTF
few	TRBJ1-1	.	TRBV2	TGTGCCAGCAGTGTCACCAGGACAGCGATCGGGGAAGCTTTCTTT	CASSVTRTAIGEAFF
.	TRBJ1-5	TRBD1	TRBV19	TGTGCCAGTAGTACAGGGGGCGATCAGCCCCAGCATTTT	CASSTGGDQPQHF